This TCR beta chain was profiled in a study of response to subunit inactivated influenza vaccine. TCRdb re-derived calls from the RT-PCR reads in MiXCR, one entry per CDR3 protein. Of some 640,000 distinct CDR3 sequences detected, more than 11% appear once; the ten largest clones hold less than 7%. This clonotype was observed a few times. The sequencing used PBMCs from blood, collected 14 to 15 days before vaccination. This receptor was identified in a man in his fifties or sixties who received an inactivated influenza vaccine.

The CDR3 loop is CAISSRTGRSYEQYF. DNA of the CDR3: TGTGCCATCAGCTCGAGGACAGGCCGTTCCTACGAGCAGTACTTC. The genes are TRBV10-3 and TRBJ2-7; 7 bases fit TRBD1. The CDR3 is made up of 15 amino acids. Losses at the gene ends were 6 bases for V and 1 base for J; bases not matched to a gene: 9. In germline, CDR1 is ENHRY, CDR2 SYGVKD.